A selection of T cell receptor beta chains follows, all from one sample in a study of T cell changes during pregnancy in multiple sclerosis. TCRdb keeps only in-frame clones here, not all; method: immunoSEQ multiplex PCR. Found here are more than 80,000 clones, roughly nine tenths of them singletons; the top ten hold 1.5% to 1.7%. The sample in question was peripheral blood, obtained in the first trimester of pregnancy. Source of these receptors: a female donor with multiple sclerosis, enrolled in a pregnancy study. The conserved cysteine and the conserved F or W are not part of the CDR3 here. Fields, in order: CDR3 protein, V gene.

ARSLGLAGPLGELF,TRBV5-3
ASSLGGSASNEQF,TRBV28
ASSYSEVGYGYT,TRBV6-6
ASSPPGQRDEKLF,TRBV2
ASSSTLNEQF,TRBV5-1
ASTGPGGNEQF,TRBV10-2
ASSGLAGGPFTNEQF,TRBV25-1
SVGQETEAF,TRBV29-1
ASSIGRAGLDEQY,TRBV19
ASSLSGGVGNQPQH,TRBV27
ASSLRTGGLEAF,TRBV5-1
ASSYSVEGTEAF,TRBV6-5
ASSRTLAGGPLDEQY,TRBV4-1
SVGQGGAGELF,TRBV29-1
ASSLELDRVYYGYT,TRBV5-6
ASSQKPGGTDTQY,TRBV4-1
ASSQDIQGRWETQY,TRBV4-1
ASSNSGGEYNEQF,TRBV5-1
ASSVEGVNTGELF,TRBV9
ASGRESYNEQF,TRBV27
ASSYGPHYT,TRBV6-5
ASSRDSRTYEQY,TRBV5-7